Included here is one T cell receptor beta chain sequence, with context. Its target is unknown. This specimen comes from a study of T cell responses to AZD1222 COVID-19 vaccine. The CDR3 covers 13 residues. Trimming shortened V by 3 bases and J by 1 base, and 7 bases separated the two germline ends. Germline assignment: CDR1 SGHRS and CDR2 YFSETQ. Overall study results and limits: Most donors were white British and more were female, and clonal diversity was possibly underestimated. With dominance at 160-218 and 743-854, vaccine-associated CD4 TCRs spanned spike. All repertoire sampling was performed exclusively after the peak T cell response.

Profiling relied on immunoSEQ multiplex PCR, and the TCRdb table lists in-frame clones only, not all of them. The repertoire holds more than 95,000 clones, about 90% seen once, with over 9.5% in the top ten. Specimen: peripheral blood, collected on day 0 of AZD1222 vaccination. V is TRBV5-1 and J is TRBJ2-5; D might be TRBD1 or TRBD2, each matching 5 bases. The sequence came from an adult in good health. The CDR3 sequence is CASSSGTQETQYF. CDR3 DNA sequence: TGCGCCAGCAGCTCCGGGACCCAAGAGACCCAGTACTTC.